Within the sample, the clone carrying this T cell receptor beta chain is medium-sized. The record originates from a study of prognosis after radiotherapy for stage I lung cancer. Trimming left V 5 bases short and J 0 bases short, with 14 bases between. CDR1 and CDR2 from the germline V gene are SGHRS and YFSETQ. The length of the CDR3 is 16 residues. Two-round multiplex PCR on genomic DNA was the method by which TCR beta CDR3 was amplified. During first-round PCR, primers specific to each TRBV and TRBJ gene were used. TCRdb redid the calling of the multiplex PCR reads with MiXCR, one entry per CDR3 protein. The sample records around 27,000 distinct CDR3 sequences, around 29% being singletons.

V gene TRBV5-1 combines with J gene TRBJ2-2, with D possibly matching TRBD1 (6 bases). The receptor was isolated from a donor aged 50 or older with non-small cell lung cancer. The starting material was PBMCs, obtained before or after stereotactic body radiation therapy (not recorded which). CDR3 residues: CASRDSGTSNTGELFF. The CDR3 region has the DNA TGCGCCAGCAGGGACTCCGGGACATCGAACACCGGGGAGCTGTTTTTT.